This record looks at one T cell receptor beta chain sequence and its context. Its target is not known. This entry is derived from a study of T cells in Graves' hyperthyroidism and ophthalmopathy. General study points: Among clonotypes expanded in thyroid above 0.001, most were also found in blood. Ophthalmopathy onset followed model prediction by a median about six months.

Amplification of TCR beta CDR3 regions used RNA as the template. HTBI primers were the set used in a first-round RT-PCR of the TCR CDR3. Each CDR3 protein gets one entry after TCRdb re-called the multiplex PCR reads with MiXCR. This sample has 610,000 or so distinct CDR3 sequences; 46% occur once, and the top ten carry approximately 8.4%. Diagnosis of hyperthyroidism was new in patients aged 18 to 65, and its duration was under 2 months. Germline V gene data show CDR1 as ENHRY and CDR2 as SYGVKD. The V end lost 4 bases, the J end lost 5 bases, and 14 bases lay between the germline ends. This CDR3 is 14 amino acids long.

V and J are TRBV10-3 and TRBJ1-2, with D possibly TRBD1 on 6 matching bases. This receptor was obtained from a woman aged 18-29 years with Graves' hyperthyroidism. The sequenced sample was peripheral blood or thyroid tissue (not recorded which). DNA of the CDR3: TGTGCCATCAGTGTCGGGGGCGCGTGGTATGGCTACACCTTC. Protein product: CAISVGGAWYGYTF.